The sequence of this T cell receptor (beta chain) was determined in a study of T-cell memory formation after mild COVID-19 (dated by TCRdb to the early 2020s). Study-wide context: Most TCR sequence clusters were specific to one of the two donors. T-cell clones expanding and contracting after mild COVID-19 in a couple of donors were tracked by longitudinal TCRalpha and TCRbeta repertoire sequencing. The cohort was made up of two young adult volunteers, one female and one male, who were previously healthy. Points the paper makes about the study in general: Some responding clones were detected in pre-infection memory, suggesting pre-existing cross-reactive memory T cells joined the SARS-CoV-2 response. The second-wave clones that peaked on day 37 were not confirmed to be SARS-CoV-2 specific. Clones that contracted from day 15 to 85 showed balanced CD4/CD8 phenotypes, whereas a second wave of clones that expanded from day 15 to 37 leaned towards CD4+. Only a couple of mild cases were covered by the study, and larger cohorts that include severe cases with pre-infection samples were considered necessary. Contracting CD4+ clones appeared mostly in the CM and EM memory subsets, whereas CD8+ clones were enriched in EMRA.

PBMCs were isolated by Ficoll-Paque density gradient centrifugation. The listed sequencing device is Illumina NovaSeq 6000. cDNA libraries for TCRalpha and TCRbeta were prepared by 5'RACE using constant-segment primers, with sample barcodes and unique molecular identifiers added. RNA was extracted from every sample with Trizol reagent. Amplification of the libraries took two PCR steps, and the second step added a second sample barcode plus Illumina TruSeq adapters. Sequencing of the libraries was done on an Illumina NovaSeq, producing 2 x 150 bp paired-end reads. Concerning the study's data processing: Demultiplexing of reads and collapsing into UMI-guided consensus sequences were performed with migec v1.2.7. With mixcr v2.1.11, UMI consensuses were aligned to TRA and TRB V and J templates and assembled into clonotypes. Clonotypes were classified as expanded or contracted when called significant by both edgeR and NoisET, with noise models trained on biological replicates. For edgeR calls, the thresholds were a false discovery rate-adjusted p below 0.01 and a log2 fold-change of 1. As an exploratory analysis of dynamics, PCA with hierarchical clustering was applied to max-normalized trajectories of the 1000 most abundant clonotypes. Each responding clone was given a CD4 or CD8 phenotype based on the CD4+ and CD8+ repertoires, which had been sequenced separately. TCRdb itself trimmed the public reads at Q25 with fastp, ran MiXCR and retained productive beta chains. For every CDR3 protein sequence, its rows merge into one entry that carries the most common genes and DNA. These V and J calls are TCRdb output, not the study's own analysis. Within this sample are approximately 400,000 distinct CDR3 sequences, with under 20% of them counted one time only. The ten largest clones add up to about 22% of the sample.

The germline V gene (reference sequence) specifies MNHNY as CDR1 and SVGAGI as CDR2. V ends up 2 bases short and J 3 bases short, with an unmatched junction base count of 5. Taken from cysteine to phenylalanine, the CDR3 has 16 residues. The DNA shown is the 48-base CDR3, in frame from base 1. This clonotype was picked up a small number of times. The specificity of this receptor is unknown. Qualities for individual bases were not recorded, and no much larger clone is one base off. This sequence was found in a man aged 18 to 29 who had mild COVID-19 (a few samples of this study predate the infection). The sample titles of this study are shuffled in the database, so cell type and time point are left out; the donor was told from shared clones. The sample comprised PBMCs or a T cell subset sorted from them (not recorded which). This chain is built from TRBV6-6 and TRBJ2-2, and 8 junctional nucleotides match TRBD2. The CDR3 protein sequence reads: CASSYGSGGDTGELFF. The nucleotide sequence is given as TGTGCCAGCAGTTACGGTTCCGGGGGGGACACCGGGGAGCTGTTTTTT.